Listed here are 26 T cell receptor beta chains from one sample, sequenced in a study of shared clonotypes between healthy human individuals. CD45RO negativity and positive selection for CCR7 defined naive CD8 cells, a population that excluded terminally differentiated effector memory CD45RA+ cells. Repertoires were generated with immunoSEQ multiplex PCR, while TCRdb's copy carries only in-frame clones and drops some. The profile shows approximately 720,000 clones, around 90% of them singletons. Sample: naive CD8+ T cells sorted from blood. The receptor source for this set is a young man in good health.

Concerning this clone itself: Sequence at one end of the junction differs from germline and may be a read error. This rearrangement joins TRBV7-9 to TRBJ1-4, with D possibly TRBD1 on 5 matching bases. Germline lookup yields CDR1 SEHNR and CDR2 FQNEAQ (reference sequence). This CDR3 has 12 amino acids. This CDR3 is CASSLIQTEVYF. The CDR3 nucleotides are TGTGCCAGCAGCTTAATACAGACAGAAGTCTATTTT.

The V call is TRBV27, the J call TRBJ2-5; the D is unclear. The CDR3 is made up of 15 amino acids. Germline V gene lookup returns CDR1 MNHEY and CDR2 SMNVEV (reference sequence). The V and J ends lost 3 bases and 5 bases respectively, with 16 bases between them. This CDR3 reads CASSFLPAAMETQYF. The CDR3, as DNA: TGTGCCAGCAGTTTTCTCCCAGCCGCGATGGAGACCCAGTACTTC.

The chain couples TRBV29-1 to TRBJ2-1; D remains unclear. V was trimmed by 3 bases and J by 4 bases, leaving 19 bases between them. Germline V gene lookup returns CDR1 SQVTM and CDR2 ANQGSEA. CDR3 length equals 16 residues. CDR3 residues: CSVEGPQVLVYNEQFF. In DNA, the CDR3 is TGCAGCGTTGAGGGCCCTCAGGTGCTAGTGTACAATGAGCAGTTCTTC.

The CDR3 protein is CASLLRDRGIYTF. CDR3 bases: TGTGCCAGTCTTCTCCGGGACAGGGGTATCTACACCTTC. The chain uses TRBV6-1 and TRBJ1-2, with 10 bases fitting TRBD1. V lost 9 bases, J lost 10 bases, and 11 bases stayed unmatched. The CDR3 has 13 residues. CDR1 is MNHNS, CDR2 SASEGT, per germline.

This chain uses TRBV6-6 with TRBJ2-5; 7 bases are a match to TRBD2. This CDR3 comprises 15 residues. Germline assignment: CDR1 MNHNY and CDR2 SVGAGI (reference sequence). V lost 5 bases, J lost 1 base, and 7 bases stayed unmatched. DNA for the CDR3: TGTGCCAGCAGTAGACATAGCGGGTCCCAAGAGACCCAGTACTTC. Amino acid sequence: CASSRHSGSQETQYF.

The sample holds a few counts of this clone. The chain joins TRBV27 to TRBJ2-1; TRBD2 aligns across 14 bases. The CDR3 is made up of 15 amino acids. Trimming cost V 5 bases and J 9 bases; bases outside gene matches: 6. CDR1 and CDR2 from the germline V gene are MNHEY and SMNVEV (reference sequence). The CDR3 sequence is CASSPGLAGVREQFF. DNA for the CDR3: TGTGCCAGCAGTCCGGGACTAGCGGGAGTTCGTGAGCAGTTCTTC.

In its sample, this clone was seen once. The CDR3 DNA reads as TGTGCCAGCAGCTTAGAAGCCTCTGGGACAGGGAACGTAGGCTACACCTTC. Translated: CASSLEASGTGNVGYTF. V gene TRBV7-6 combines with J gene TRBJ1-2; TRBD1 matches 9 bases. After removal of 1 base from V and 8 bases from J, the junction contained 14 bases not matched to a gene. Germline V gene lookup returns CDR1 SGHVS and CDR2 FNYEAQ. The CDR3 spans 17 residues.

The chain carries TRBV7-9 and TRBJ2-2; 14 bases are shared with TRBD2. V lost 8 bases, J lost 6 bases, and 14 bases stayed unmatched. This CDR3 is built from 18 residues. From germline, CDR1 is SEHNR and CDR2 FQNEAQ (reference sequence). The CDR3 spells CASSGWGLAGVEAGELFF. CDR3 bases: TGTGCCAGCTCCGGGTGGGGACTAGCGGGAGTGGAAGCCGGGGAGCTGTTTTTT.

This clone was detected once. V is TRBV11-2 and J is TRBJ2-4, with D maybe TRBD1 (5 bases). Germline values: CDR1 SGHAT, CDR2 FQNNGV. The V end was cut by 5 bases, the J end by 6 bases, with 14 bases between. CDR3 length equals 14 residues. CDR3 loop: CASSNSDRANIQYF. The CDR3 DNA reads as TGTGCCAGCAGCAATAGTGACAGAGCAAACATTCAGTACTTC.

J is TRBJ1-2 and V is TRBV9; D might be TRBD1 (6 bases). Trimming pared 4 bases from V and 4 bases from J, leaving 17 bases between. Germline CDR1 SGDLS, CDR2 YYNGEE. The CDR3 is 15 amino acids. The CDR3, as DNA: TGTGCCAGCAGCCCCCGGACAGACTCCATCTATGGCTACACCTTC. It translates to CASSPRTDSIYGYTF.

CDR3 nucleotides: TGTGCCAGCAAAGGGGGACTAAACAATGAGCAGTTCTTC. Translated, it gives CASKGGLNNEQFF. The rearrangement links TRBV5-4 to TRBJ2-1, with D tentatively TRBD2 (7 bases). The CDR3 spans 13 residues. V was pared by 6 bases and J by 5 bases, with 12 bases between. Germline lookup yields CDR1 SGHNT and CDR2 YYREEE (reference sequence).

The J gene is TRBJ2-3, the V gene TRBV30; 12 positions agree with TRBD2. Trimming removed 2 bases from V and 4 bases from J; junction bases left unmatched: 10. The CDR3 length is 17 residues. Germline V gives CDR1 GTSNPN, CDR2 SVGIG (reference sequence). The CDR3 DNA follows: TGTGCCTGGAGTTTCGGACTAGCGGGACCTATCGCAGATACGCAGTATTTT. Protein sequence: CAWSFGLAGPIADTQYF.

The chain carries TRBV13 and TRBJ2-7; 8 bases match TRBD1. Looked up from germline, CDR1 is PRHDT and CDR2 is FYEKMQ (reference sequence). V trimming: 4 bases; J trimming: 3 bases; junction bases outside the gene matches: 2. The CDR3 totals 13 residues. The CDR3 protein is CASSYGTGYEQYF. The CDR3 DNA follows: TGTGCCAGCAGCTATGGGACAGGCTACGAGCAGTACTTC.

The chain links TRBV28 to TRBJ2-6, with 12 bases identical to TRBD2. This CDR3 spans 18 amino acids. The V gene's germline CDR1 is MDHEN and CDR2 SYDVKM. V trimming: 8 bases; J trimming: 1 base; junction bases outside the gene matches: 9. CDR3 DNA sequence: TGTGCCAGCGCTTGGACTAGCGGGGAGACATCTGGGGCCAACGTCCTGACTTTC. Translation gives CASAWTSGETSGANVLTF.

V is TRBV27 and J is TRBJ1-2; D gene ambiguous. The CDR3 runs to 15 residues. Per germline, CDR1 MNHEY and CDR2 SMNVEV (reference sequence). The V and J ends lost 2 bases and 0 bases respectively, with 10 bases between them. In DNA, the CDR3 is TGTGCCAGCAGTTTACACCCTGAACCTAACTATGGCTACACCTTC. This codes for CASSLHPEPNYGYTF.

A word on this clone: Other DNA sequences of this sample code for an identical CDR3. V gene TRBV15 combines with J gene TRBJ2-7; 7 bases are a match to TRBD1. The CDR3 contains 14 residues. Trimming removed 1 base from V and 1 base from J; junction bases left unmatched: 1. From germline, CDR1 is LNHNV and CDR2 YYDKDF (reference sequence). The CDR3: CATSRGTGSYEQYF. As DNA, the CDR3 is TGTGCCACCAGCAGAGGGACAGGTTCCTACGAGCAGTACTTC.

The gene calls are TRBV9 and TRBJ2-5; D is unresolved. V lost 3 bases and J 7 bases, leaving 13 bases between the germline ends. This CDR3 is built from 13 residues. CDR1 SGDLS and CDR2 YYNGEE come from the germline V gene. The CDR3 DNA is TGTGCCAGCAGCGGAGACCCTACGGGGACCCAGTACTTC. Amino acid sequence: CASSGDPTGTQYF.

V is TRBV7-6 and J is TRBJ2-1, with no clear D. Germline V gene sequence: CDR1 SGHVS, CDR2 FNYEAQ. This CDR3 comprises 19 residues. V was trimmed by 3 bases and J by 9 bases, leaving 30 bases between them. CDR3 sequence reads: CASSFQNTRHFDFDGEQFF. The CDR3 DNA reads TGTGCCAGCAGCTTCCAGAATACTCGTCATTTCGATTTCGATGGTGAGCAGTTCTTC.

The chain carries TRBV4-1 and TRBJ2-6; D gene ambiguous. The ends were cut back, 1 base at V and 1 base at J, with 8 bases in the middle. The CDR3 sequence is 16 residues long. In germline, CDR1 is MGHRA, CDR2 YSYEKL. CDR3 nucleotides: TGCGCCAGCAGCCAAGTCGGATCGTCTGGGGCCAACGTCCTGACTTTC. As protein: CASSQVGSSGANVLTF.

On this clone: Other nucleotide sequences in the sample specify the same CDR3. The chain couples TRBV18 to TRBJ2-1; 9 bases match TRBD1. Looked up from germline, CDR1 is KGHSH and CDR2 is LQKENI. The CDR3 has 14 amino acids. V gave up 3 bases and J gave up 8 bases; unmatched junction bases: 5. The CDR3 nucleotides are TGTGCCAGCTCACCGGGACAGGGCGTCGATGAGCAGTTCTTC. It yields the protein CASSPGQGVDEQFF. Variable domain in full (rest from reference TRBV18 and TRBJ2-1): NAGVMQNPRHLVRRRGQEARLRCSPMKGHSHVYWYRQLPEEGLKFMVYLQKENIIDESGMPKERFSAEFPKEGPSILRIQQVVRGDSAAYFCASSPGQGVDEQFFGPGTRLTVL.

V is TRBV9 and J is TRBJ2-1; D is unresolved. V dropped 0 bases and J dropped 8 bases, with 15 bases sitting between them. The CDR3 spans 15 residues. The V gene's germline CDR1 is SGDLS and CDR2 YYNGEE. CDR3 amino acids: CASSVAYASLDEQFF. CDR3 sequence (DNA): TGTGCCAGCAGCGTAGCTTACGCCAGCTTGGATGAGCAGTTCTTC.

The CDR3 loop reads CASSQVGQYGYTF. CDR3 DNA sequence: TGCGCCAGCAGCCAAGTTGGCCAGTATGGCTACACCTTC. The J gene is TRBJ1-2, the V gene TRBV4-1; D is undetermined. Germline V gene lookup returns CDR1 MGHRA and CDR2 YSYEKL. Trimming took 1 base from V and 5 from J, leaving 8 bases between them. The CDR3 is made up of 13 amino acids.

This chain links TRBV27 with TRBJ2-7; the D is unclear. V lost 2 bases and J 7 bases, leaving 3 bases between the germline ends. Germline-derived CDR1 and CDR2 are MNHEY and SMNVEV (reference sequence). This CDR3 comprises 10 residues. The CDR3 reads CASSLGEQYF. CDR3 coding DNA: TGTGCCAGCAGTTTAGGAGAGCAGTACTTC.

The chain has TRBV6-5 and TRBJ2-7; D is unresolved. Trimming cost V 4 bases and J 5 bases, with 12 bases left between them. Germline-derived CDR1 and CDR2 are MNHEY and SVGAGI. This CDR3 region has 13 residues. The CDR3 loop reads CASSSLDLNEQYF. CDR3 DNA: TGTGCCAGCAGTTCCCTTGACTTGAACGAGCAGTACTTC.

The rearrangement uses TRBV19 and TRBJ1-1; weak D call: TRBD1 (5 bases). In germline, CDR1 is LNHDA, CDR2 SQIVND (reference sequence). V lost 1 base and J lost 1, with 7 bases in between. The length of the CDR3 is 14 residues. The CDR3: CASSIGQSNTEAFF. CDR3 bases: TGTGCCAGTAGTATAGGACAGTCGAACACTGAAGCTTTCTTT.

V usage is TRBV27 and J usage is TRBJ1-4, with D perhaps matching TRBD1 (6 bases). Germline V gene data show CDR1 as MNHEY and CDR2 as SMNVEV (reference sequence). V lost 7 bases and J 8 bases, leaving 11 bases between the germline ends. The CDR3 runs to 12 residues. CDR3 sequence reads: CASMGAGEKLFF. The DNA of the CDR3 is TGTGCCAGCATGGGGGCAGGGGAAAAACTGTTTTTT.